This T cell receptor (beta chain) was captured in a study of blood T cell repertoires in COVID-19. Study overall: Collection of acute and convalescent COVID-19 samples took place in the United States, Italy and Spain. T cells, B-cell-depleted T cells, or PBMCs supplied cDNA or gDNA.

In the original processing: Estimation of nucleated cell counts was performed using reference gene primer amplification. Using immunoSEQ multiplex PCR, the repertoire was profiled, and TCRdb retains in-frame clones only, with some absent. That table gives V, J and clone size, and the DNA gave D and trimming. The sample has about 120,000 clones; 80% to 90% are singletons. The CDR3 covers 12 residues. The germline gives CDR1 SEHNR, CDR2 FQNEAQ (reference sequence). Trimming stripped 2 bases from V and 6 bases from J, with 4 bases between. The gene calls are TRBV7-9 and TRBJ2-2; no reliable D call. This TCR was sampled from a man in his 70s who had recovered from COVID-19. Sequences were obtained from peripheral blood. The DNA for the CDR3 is TGTGCCAGCAGCTTATTCGCCGGGGAGCTGTTTTTT. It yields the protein CASSLFAGELFF.